This T cell receptor beta chain was found in a study of response to subunit inactivated influenza vaccine. TCRdb called the RT-PCR reads again in MiXCR, with one record for every CDR3 protein. The repertoire consists of under 950,000 distinct CDR3 sequences, with around 21% occurring once and the leading ten covering 10% to 13%. Study-wide findings and caveats: A suggestion made by the authors is that each seasonal influenza vaccination recruits few new T cells.

This CDR3 is 16 amino acids long. CDR1 MNHEY and CDR2 SVGAGI come from the germline V gene. For this clonotype: The antigen is unknown. The junction departs from germline at one end; a sequencing error may be responsible.

The V and J genes are TRBV6-5 and TRBJ2-1; no definite D call. This TCR was recovered from a middle-aged man who received an inactivated influenza vaccine. Sequenced here: PBMCs from blood, sampled 5 days after vaccination. CDR3 amino acids: CASSYSSSADYKEQFF. CDR3 sequence (DNA): TGTGCCAGCAGTTACTCATCCAGCGCGGATTACAAAGAGCAGTTCTTC.